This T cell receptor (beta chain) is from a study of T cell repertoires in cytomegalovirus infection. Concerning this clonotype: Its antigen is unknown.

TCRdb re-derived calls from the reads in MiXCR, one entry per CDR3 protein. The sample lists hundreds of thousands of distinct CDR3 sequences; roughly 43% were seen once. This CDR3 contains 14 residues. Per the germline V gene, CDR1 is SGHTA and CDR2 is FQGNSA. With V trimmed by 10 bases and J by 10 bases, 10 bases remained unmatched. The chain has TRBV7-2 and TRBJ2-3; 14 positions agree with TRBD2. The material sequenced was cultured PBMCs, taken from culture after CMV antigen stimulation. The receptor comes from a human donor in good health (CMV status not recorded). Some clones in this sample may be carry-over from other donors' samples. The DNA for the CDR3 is TGTGCCATTTCCGGGACTAGCGGGAGTGGGGCGCAGTATTTT. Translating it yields CAISGTSGSGAQYF.